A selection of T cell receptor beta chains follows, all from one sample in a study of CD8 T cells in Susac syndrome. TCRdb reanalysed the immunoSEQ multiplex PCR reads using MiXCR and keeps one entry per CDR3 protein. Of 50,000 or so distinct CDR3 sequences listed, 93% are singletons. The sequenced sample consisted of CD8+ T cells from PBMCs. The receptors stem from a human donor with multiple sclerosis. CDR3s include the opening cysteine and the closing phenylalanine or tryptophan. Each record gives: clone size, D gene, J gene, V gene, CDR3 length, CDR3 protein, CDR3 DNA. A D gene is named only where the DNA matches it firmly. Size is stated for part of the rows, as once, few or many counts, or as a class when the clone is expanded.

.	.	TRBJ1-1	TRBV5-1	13	CASSLFGDTEAFF	TGCGCCAGCAGCTTGTTTGGGGACACTGAAGCTTTCTTT
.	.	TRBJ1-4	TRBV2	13	CASARAPQEKLFF	TGTGCCTCAGCTCGGGCGCCGCAGGAAAAACTGTTTTTT
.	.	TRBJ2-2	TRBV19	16	CASSGIQAMNTGELFF	TGTGCCAGTAGTGGAATCCAGGCCATGAACACCGGGGAGCTGTTTTTT
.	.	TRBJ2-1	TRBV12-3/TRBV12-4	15	CASSDTGPSYNEQFF	TGTGCCAGCAGTGACACAGGGCCGTCCTACAATGAGCAGTTCTTC
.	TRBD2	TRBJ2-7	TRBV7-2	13	CASSQLAFHEQYF	TGTGCCAGCAGCCAACTAGCGTTCCACGAGCAGTACTTC
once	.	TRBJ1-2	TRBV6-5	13	CASSSTGSYGYTF	TGTGCCAGCAGTTCAACCGGGTCCTATGGCTACACCTTC
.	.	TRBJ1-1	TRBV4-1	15	CASSQVGGEDTEAFF	TGCGCCAGCAGCCAAGTCGGAGGGGAGGACACTGAAGCTTTCTTT
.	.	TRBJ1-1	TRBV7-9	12	CASSSYGTEAFF	TGTGCCAGCAGTTCGTATGGTACTGAAGCTTTCTTT
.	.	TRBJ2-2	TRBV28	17	CASNSEGRGAWYGELFF	TGTGCCAGCAATTCAGAGGGGCGCGGGGCGTGGTATGGGGAGCTGTTTTTT
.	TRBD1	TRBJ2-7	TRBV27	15	CASSATTGGRSEQYF	TGTGCCAGCAGTGCCACGACAGGGGGTAGGTCCGAGCAGTACTTC
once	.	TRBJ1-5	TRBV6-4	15	CASRDTAYSNQPQHF	TGTGCCAGCAGAGACACCGCCTATAGCAATCAGCCCCAGCATTTT
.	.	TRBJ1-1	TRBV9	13	CASSQGENTEAFF	TGTGCCAGCAGCCAAGGGGAGAACACTGAAGCTTTCTTT
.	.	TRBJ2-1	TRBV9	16	CASSVVPEGTYNEQFF	TGTGCCAGCAGCGTAGTACCGGAGGGAACCTACAATGAGCAGTTCTTC
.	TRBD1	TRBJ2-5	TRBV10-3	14	CAISEQGRGETQYF	TGTGCCATCAGTGAACAGGGGCGTGGGGAGACCCAGTACTTC
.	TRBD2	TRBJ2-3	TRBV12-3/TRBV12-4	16	CASSLLAGAITDTQYF	TGTGCCAGCAGTCTACTAGCGGGGGCGATCACAGATACGCAGTATTTT
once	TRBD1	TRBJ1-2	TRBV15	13	CATSPPGGQGNTF	TGTGCCACCAGCCCCCCTGGCGGACAGGGGAACACCTTC
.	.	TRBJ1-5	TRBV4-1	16	CASSLRQSQGVQPQHF	TGCGCCAGCAGCCTCAGACAGAGTCAAGGTGTTCAGCCCCAGCATTTT
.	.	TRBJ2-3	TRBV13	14	CASSDRQSTDTQYF	TGTGCCAGCAGCGACCGACAGAGCACAGATACGCAGTATTTT
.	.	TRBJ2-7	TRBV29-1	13	CSVETGQTYEQYF	TGCAGCGTTGAGACCGGACAGACCTACGAGCAGTACTTC
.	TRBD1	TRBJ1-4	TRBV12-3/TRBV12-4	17	CASSWSVSGGSNEKLFF	TGTGCCAGCAGTTGGAGCGTATCAGGGGGCTCTAATGAAAAACTGTTTTTT
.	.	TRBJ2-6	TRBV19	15	CASYTGYSGANVLTF	TGTGCCAGCTATACAGGGTACTCTGGGGCCAACGTCCTGACTTTC